The 28 T cell receptor beta chains reported below all come from one sample, sequenced in a study of T-cell reconstitution after alpha-beta-depleted transplantation in children (dated by TCRdb to about 2016). Library construction relied on PCR. This sample was sequenced with an Illumina HiSeq 2500. To normalize quantification of the TCRbeta repertoire, the TCR libraries were built with molecular barcoding that relied on unique molecular identifiers. In-frame beta chains were kept once TCRdb had trimmed the public reads at Q25 with fastp and called clones with MiXCR. One record per CDR3 amino acid sequence lists the most common genes and DNA. For this sample there are about 17,000 distinct CDR3 sequences; roughly an eighth appear just once. The ten largest clones add up to under 75% of the sample. The treatment or condition label corresponds to: allogeneic hematopoietic cell transplantation with graft depleted of TCRalphabeta T cells and CD19 B cells.

Material: PBMCs, mostly from graft donor cells, obtained 180 days after TCRalphabeta/CD19-depleted stem cell transplant. These receptor sequences come from a boy under three years old who had a stem cell transplant for Wiskott-Aldrich syndrome, so the T cells may come from the graft donor.

The V and J genes are TRBV5-1 and TRBJ2-7; 8 bases are shared with TRBD1. CDR1 SGHRS and CDR2 YFSETQ come from the germline V gene. This CDR3 is built from 14 residues. Germline trimming cut 4 bases from V and 5 bases from J; bases unmatched to any gene: 8. DNA of the CDR3: TGCGCCAGCAGCCCGGACAGGGAAGTGAACGAGCAGTACTTC. Its protein product is CASSPDREVNEQYF.

This clonotype has ten or more counts. The chain has TRBV6-1 and TRBJ2-1; unclear D gene. The CDR3 is 14 residues long. The germline V gene has CDR1 MNHNS and CDR2 SASEGT. Trimming stripped 0 bases from V and 8 bases from J, with 11 bases between. CDR3 sequence reads: CASSEARANDEQFF. The CDR3 nucleotides are TGTGCCAGCAGTGAAGCAAGGGCCAACGATGAGCAGTTCTTC.

This chain uses TRBV25-1 with TRBJ2-1, with D perhaps being TRBD1 or TRBD2 (5 bases each). Germline V gives CDR1 MGHDK, CDR2 SYGVNS. This CDR3 has 14 residues. Trimming cost V 4 bases and J 8 bases, with 15 bases left between them. Written as DNA, the CDR3 is TGTGCCAGCAGTGCCTACATCCAGGGAGATGAGCAGTTCTTC. This encodes CASSAYIQGDEQFF.

The rearrangement uses TRBV10-3 and TRBJ2-3, with 12 bases matching TRBD2. With V trimmed by 6 bases and J by 4 bases, 2 bases remained unmatched. The CDR3 is 14 residues long. Germline-derived CDR1 and CDR2 are ENHRY and SYGVKD. The CDR3 DNA reads as TGTGCCATCAGGACTAGCGGGAGCCCAGATACGCAGTATTTT. Translation gives CAIRTSGSPDTQYF.

V and J are TRBV3-1 and TRBJ2-7; possibly TRBD1 or TRBD2 for D (5 bases each). Per the germline V gene, CDR1 is LGHDT and CDR2 is YNNKEL (reference sequence). CDR3 size: 17 residues. The ends were cut back, 11 bases at V and 3 bases at J, with 29 bases in the middle. Written as DNA, the CDR3 is TGTGCCTCCACCCATGTCCGGGACGCGGGCTACGTCTACGAGCAGTACTTC. This encodes CASTHVRDAGYVYEQYF.

This clonotype has at least ten counts. This chain connects TRBV20-1 to TRBJ1-4; 7 bases are shared with TRBD1. The CDR3 extends over 13 amino acids. Germline lookup yields CDR1 DFQATT and CDR2 SNEGSKA (reference sequence). Trimming took 2 bases from V and 3 from J; bases not matched to a gene: 0. Here the CDR3 DNA reads TGCAGTGCTAGACAGGGGGCTAATGAAAAACTGTTTTTT. This sequence encodes CSARQGANEKLFF.

This clonotype was observed a few times. The V and J genes are TRBV28 and TRBJ1-1; D not certain. CDR3 size: 12 residues. Germline V CDR1 and CDR2: MDHEN, SYDVKM. V dropped 5 bases and J dropped 4 bases, with 8 bases sitting between them. The DNA for the CDR3 is TGTGCCAGCAGTACAATGACCACTGAAGCTTTCTTT. Protein: CASSTMTTEAFF.

This clonotype appeared many times. The chain recombines TRBV7-2 with TRBJ2-5; a possible D gene is TRBD1 (5 bases). Trimming stripped 6 bases from V and 2 bases from J, with 13 bases between. This CDR3 contains 14 residues. Germline V gene lookup returns CDR1 SGHTA and CDR2 FQGNSA. CDR3 loop: CASRPGIAQETQYF. CDR3 DNA: TGTGCCAGCAGACCAGGGATAGCTCAAGAGACCCAGTACTTC. The full variable domain, its missing parts supplied by reference TRBV7-2 and TRBJ2-5, is GAGVSQSPSNKVTEKGKDVELRCDPISGHTALYWYRQSLGQGLEFLIYFQGNSAPDKSGLPSDRFSAERTGGSVSTLTIQRTQQEDSAVYLCASRPGIAQETQYFGPGTRLLVL.

The chain carries TRBV6-1 and TRBJ2-6; D call uncertain. V lost 6 bases and J 0 bases, leaving 9 bases between the germline ends. CDR3 size: 15 residues. Looked up from germline, CDR1 is MNHNS and CDR2 is SASEGT. CDR3 sequence: CASSPQASGANVLTF. CDR3 in DNA: TGTGCCAGCAGCCCCCAAGCCTCTGGGGCCAACGTCCTGACTTTC.

The gene calls are TRBV10-1 and TRBJ2-7, with no clear D. The germline V and J ends were trimmed by 0 bases and 6 bases, with 9 bases remaining between them. This CDR3 comprises 13 residues. Germline CDR1 is WNHNN and CDR2 is SYGVQD (reference sequence). This chain's CDR3 is CASSESRFSEQYF. In nucleotides, the CDR3 is TGCGCCAGCAGTGAGTCGCGTTTTAGCGAGCAGTACTTC.

This clonotype is termed large. This chain links TRBV7-2 with TRBJ2-7; unclear D gene. The CDR3 extends over 17 amino acids. Germline assignment: CDR1 SGHTA and CDR2 FQGNSA. V lost 0 bases and J 0 bases, leaving 15 bases between the germline ends. The CDR3 protein is CASSLASGGIPSYEQYF. CDR3 in DNA: TGTGCCAGCAGCTTAGCGTCTGGCGGTATTCCCTCCTACGAGCAGTACTTC.

This clonotype was detected ten times or more. The rearrangement joins TRBV20-1 to TRBJ2-3, with 9 bases matching TRBD2. CDR1 and CDR2 (germline): DFQATT, SNEGSKA (reference sequence). This CDR3 spans 16 amino acids. The ends lost 0 bases at V and 2 bases at J; junction bases unmatched: 6. CDR3 in amino acids: CSARDRTSEYTDTQYF. Here the CDR3 DNA reads TGCAGTGCTAGAGATCGGACTAGCGAGTACACAGATACGCAGTATTTT.

The genes are TRBV20-1 and TRBJ2-1; 9 bases line up with TRBD1. This CDR3 contains 15 residues. The germline V gene has CDR1 DFQATT and CDR2 SNEGSKA (reference sequence). Trimming removed 6 bases from V and 7 bases from J; junction bases left unmatched: 13. The CDR3 sequence is CSAGRGTGMVNEQFF. The CDR3 DNA is TGCAGTGCGGGCCGAGGGACAGGGATGGTAAATGAGCAGTTCTTC.

This clonotype turned up a few times. The chain joins TRBV18 to TRBJ2-7; possibly TRBD1 for D (6 bases). Germline lookup yields CDR1 KGHSH and CDR2 LQKENI. The CDR3 runs to 13 residues. Deletions cut 0 bases from V and 7 bases from J, with 10 bases between. Here the CDR3 DNA reads TGTGCCAGCTCACCACCGGGGGCTAGGGAGCAGTACTTC. It yields the protein CASSPPGAREQYF.

This sequence joins TRBV20-1 and TRBJ1-5, with 8 bases matching TRBD1. Germline V gene data show CDR1 as DFQATT and CDR2 as SNEGSKA (reference sequence). Unmatched junction bases numbered 7, after V lost 3 bases and J lost 6 bases. The length of the CDR3 is 14 residues. Here the CDR3 DNA reads TGCAGTGCTAGTTCCGGGACAGGAGGTCAGCCCCAGCATTTT. Encoded protein: CSASSGTGGQPQHF.

The gene calls are TRBV2 and TRBJ2-3, with D hard to call. CDR3 size: 14 residues. Germline V gives CDR1 SNHLY, CDR2 FYNNEI. V was shortened by 8 bases and J by 2 bases, with 14 bases between the two germline ends. CDR3 in amino acids: CASRPLRFTDTQYF. CDR3 sequence (DNA): TGTGCCAGCCGACCTCTACGATTCACAGATACGCAGTATTTT.

This clonotype was detected ten times or more. This sequence joins TRBV7-9 and TRBJ1-1, with 8 nucleotides matching TRBD1. The trim removed 5 bases at V and 1 base at J, leaving 6 bases unmatched. The CDR3 spans 15 residues. Germline assignment: CDR1 SEHNR and CDR2 FQNEAQ (reference sequence). The CDR3 nucleotides are TGTGCCAGCAGCCGCCTAGACAGGGGGAACACTGAAGCTTTCTTT. Translation: CASSRLDRGNTEAFF.

This clonotype came up a few times. The V gene is TRBV2, the J gene TRBJ2-1; D possibly corresponds to TRBD2 (6 bases). The CDR3 consists of 15 residues. Germline loops: CDR1 SNHLY, CDR2 FYNNEI. The V gene lost 2 bases and the J gene lost 4 bases, with 12 bases spanning the gap. The DNA of the CDR3 is TGTGCCAGCAGTGAACCTCTGGGACTGTACAATGAGCAGTTCTTC. Amino acids: CASSEPLGLYNEQFF.

The rearrangement links TRBV15 to TRBJ1-1, with unresolved D. V dropped 0 bases and J dropped 5 bases, with 10 bases sitting between them. This CDR3 has 14 residues. Germline lookup yields CDR1 LNHNV and CDR2 YYDKDF (reference sequence). DNA of the CDR3: TGTGCCACCAGCAGAGATGGCCAAGGGACTGAAGCTTTCTTT. Residues: CATSRDGQGTEAFF.

In the case of this clonotype: One end of the junction fails to match germline, which may point to a read error. V is TRBV4-1 and J is TRBJ2-7, with 14 nucleotides matching TRBD2. The germline V gene has CDR1 MGHRA and CDR2 YSYEKL. The CDR3 length is 15 residues. This CDR3 is CASRQGLAGGYEQYF. The CDR3 coding sequence is TGCGCCAGCAGACAAGGACTAGCGGGAGGATACGAGCAGTACTTC.

This clonotype has at least ten counts. V usage is TRBV5-1 and J usage is TRBJ1-3; D is unresolved. Germline V gene sequence: CDR1 SGHRS, CDR2 YFSETQ. The ends were cut back, 5 bases at V and 3 bases at J, with 6 bases in the middle. The CDR3 is 12 amino acids. The CDR3 loop reads CASRGYGNTIYF. In nucleotides, the CDR3 is TGCGCCAGCAGGGGCTATGGAAACACCATATATTTT. The full variable domain, completed using reference TRBV5-1 and TRBJ1-3, is KAGVTQTPRYLIKTRGQQVTLSCSPISGHRSVSWYQQTPGQGLQFLFEYFSETQRNKGNFPGRFSGRQFSNSRSEMNVSTLELGDSALYLCASRGYGNTIYFGEGSWLTVV.

The CDR3 DNA reads TGTGCCAGCTCACCACTCCTGACGGGAACCTACGAGCAGTACTTC. It is translated as CASSPLLTGTYEQYF. This chain connects TRBV18 to TRBJ2-7; TRBD2 might be the D (5 bases). The CDR3 spans 15 residues. Germline V CDR1 and CDR2: KGHSH, LQKENI. With 1 base removed from V and 2 bases from J, the gap between germline ends came to 12 bases.

Turning to this clonotype: A much bigger clone sits one base away, suggesting this may be a read error. V gene TRBV28 combines with J gene TRBJ1-1; D remains ambiguous. There are 11 residues in the CDR3. The germline V and J ends were trimmed by 11 bases and 0 bases, with 7 bases remaining between them. Germline CDR1 and CDR2: MDHEN and SYDVKM. The CDR3 nucleotides are TGTGCCCGCAACGTGAACACTGAAGCTTTCTTT. This translates into CARNVNTEAFF. The full variable domain, rest sourced from reference TRBV28 and TRBJ1-1, is DVKVTQSSRYLVKRTGEKVFLECVQDMDHENMFWYRQDPGLGLRLIYFSYDVKMKEKGDIPEGYSVSREKKERFSLILESASTNQTSMYLCARNVNTEAFFGQGTRLTVV.

This clonotype came up a few times. V and J are TRBV19 and TRBJ1-1; TRBD1 is a possible D gene (6 bases). Per germline, CDR1 LNHDA and CDR2 SQIVND (reference sequence). The CDR3 covers 13 residues. Trimming shortened V by 2 bases and J by 4 bases, and 8 bases separated the two germline ends. CDR3 sequence: CASSINRVTEAFF. The CDR3 nucleotides read TGTGCCAGTAGTATAAACAGGGTCACTGAAGCTTTCTTT.

The rearrangement links TRBV12-5 to TRBJ2-4; D remains unclear. Between the trimmed V and J ends, which lost 3 bases and 1 base, there was a span of 7 bases. The CDR3 is made up of 14 amino acids. Germline values: CDR1 LGHNT, CDR2 FRNRAP. Written as DNA, the CDR3 is TGTGCTAGTGGTTTAACGGGCGCCAAAAACATTCAGTACTTC. This encodes CASGLTGAKNIQYF.

This clonotype was picked up many times. The rearrangement uses TRBV30 and TRBJ2-5; D ambiguous. The CDR3 extends over 13 amino acids. Germline V gene lookup returns CDR1 GTSNPN and CDR2 SVGIG (reference sequence). V was shortened by 2 bases and J by 1 base, with 8 bases between the two germline ends. CDR3 DNA: TGTGCCTGGAGTTATACTGTCCAAGAGACCCAGTACTTC. Amino acid sequence: CAWSYTVQETQYF.

The chain has TRBV10-3 and TRBJ1-5, with D unresolved. V lost 6 bases to trimming and J lost 9 bases, with 21 bases between them. Germline CDR1 reads ENHRY; CDR2 reads SYGVKD. The CDR3 covers 15 residues. CDR3 sequence: CAISPTDGHVSPQHF. The CDR3 DNA reads as TGTGCCATCAGCCCCACGGACGGGCATGTATCGCCCCAGCATTTT.

The chain links TRBV10-3 to TRBJ2-1; D tentatively reads TRBD1 or TRBD2 (5 bases each). V lost 4 bases and J 6 bases, leaving 22 bases between the germline ends. This CDR3 contains 17 residues. CDR1 ENHRY and CDR2 SYGVKD come from the germline V gene. The CDR3: CAISATWGLRVGNEQFF. The CDR3 DNA sequence: TGTGCCATCAGTGCTACGTGGGGGTTGAGGGTAGGCAATGAGCAGTTCTTC.